A selection of T cell receptor beta chains follows, all from one sample in a study of blood T cells in healthy people across ages. TCRdb redid the calling of the 5' RACE reads with MiXCR, one entry per CDR3 protein. The table has roughly 1.6 million distinct CDR3 sequences, almost 35% seen once. The sequenced material came from blood. The receptors were gathered from a woman aged 25 to 45 in good health. Each CDR3 is given with its conserved first and last residue. The D gene is left open where the match is weak. The size of a clone is reported for some rows only, either as once, few or many, or as a class for expanded clones.

v_gene	d_gene	j_gene	len	abundance	CDR3aa	CDR3nt
TRBV3-1	TRBD2	TRBJ2-3	15	NA	CASSLGTSEADTQYF	TGTGCCAGCAGCCTCGGGACTAGCGAGGCAGATACGCAGTATTTT
TRBV7-2	NA	TRBJ2-2	15	NA	CASSLGYRDTGELFF	TGTGCCAGCAGCTTGGGTTATAGGGACACCGGGGAGCTGTTTTTT
TRBV4-1	NA	TRBJ2-7	16	NA	CASSQAGGLLSYEQYF	TGCGCCAGCAGCCAAGCGGGCGGGTTACTCTCCTACGAGCAGTACTTC
TRBV7-8	NA	TRBJ1-5	18	few	CASSLAKRGAVSNQPQHF	TGTGCCAGCAGCTTAGCGAAAAGGGGGGCAGTTAGCAATCAGCCCCAGCATTTT
TRBV12-3/TRBV12-4	NA	TRBJ1-1	17	NA	CASSLLRGIGMNTEAFF	TGTGCCAGCAGTTTATTACGGGGGATTGGGATGAACACTGAAGCTTTCTTT
TRBV7-9	NA	TRBJ1-1	14	NA	CASSLEGFNTEAFF	TGTGCCAGCAGTTTAGAGGGTTTTAACACTGAAGCTTTCTTT
TRBV5-1	TRBD1	TRBJ2-7	18	NA	CASSLTLSSGTGSYEQYF	TGCGCCAGCAGCTTGACCCTTTCGTCTGGGACAGGATCCTACGAGCAGTACTTC
TRBV20-1	NA	TRBJ1-2	14	few	CSARGWEPNYGYTF	TGCAGTGCTAGGGGGTGGGAGCCTAACTATGGCTACACCTTC
TRBV2	TRBD2	TRBJ2-3	14	NA	CASSRLAREDTQYF	TGTGCCAGCAGCCGACTAGCAAGGGAAGATACGCAGTATTTT
TRBV12-3/TRBV12-4	NA	TRBJ2-1	14	few	CASSPPLSPNEQFF	TGTGCCAGCAGTCCCCCTCTCTCGCCGAATGAGCAGTTCTTC
TRBV15	TRBD1	TRBJ2-7	15	NA	CVTSSRVTGSYEQYF	TGTGTCACCAGCAGCAGGGTGACAGGGAGCTACGAGCAGTACTTC
TRBV5-1	NA	TRBJ2-1	13	few	CASSLLYGNEQFF	TGCGCCAGCAGCTTGCTGTACGGCAATGAGCAGTTCTTC
TRBV4-1	TRBD1	TRBJ2-2	18	NA	CASSQEQTGTVLTGELFF	TGCGCCAGCAGCCAAGAACAGACAGGGACGGTACTCACCGGGGAGCTGTTTTTT
TRBV25-1	NA	TRBJ1-4	15	NA	CASSDPQLMDEKLFF	TGTGCCAGCAGTGACCCACAGTTGATGGATGAAAAACTGTTTTTT
TRBV7-2	TRBD2	TRBJ2-4	20	NA	CASSSRTLTTSGRAQGIQYF	TGTGCCAGCAGCTCCCGGACACTGACGACTAGCGGGAGGGCCCAAGGCATTCAGTACTTC
TRBV20-1	TRBD2	TRBJ2-1	13	NA	CSAVAGGLNEQFF	TGCAGTGCTGTCGCGGGGGGGCTCAATGAGCAGTTCTTC
TRBV29-1	NA	TRBJ2-1	15	NA	CSGVGAQLRGNEQFF	TGCAGCGGCGTGGGGGCCCAATTGCGGGGCAATGAGCAGTTCTTC
TRBV12-3/TRBV12-4	TRBD1	TRBJ2-7	13	NA	CASRLTGKYEQYF	TGTGCCAGCAGACTGACAGGGAAATACGAGCAGTACTTC
TRBV19	NA	TRBJ2-1	14	NA	CAAKDGNSYNEQFF	TGTGCCGCGAAAGACGGGAACTCCTACAATGAGCAGTTCTTC
TRBV25-1	TRBD2	TRBJ2-5	17	NA	CASSGLAGDRIQETQYF	TGTGCCAGCAGTGGATTAGCGGGAGACCGGATCCAAGAGACCCAGTACTTC
TRBV29-1	TRBD2	TRBJ2-1	16	NA	CSVVGTTSGSGNEQFF	TGCAGCGTTGTGGGGACAACTAGCGGGAGTGGCAATGAGCAGTTCTTC
TRBV9	NA	TRBJ2-3	15	few	CASSVGGDRTDTQYF	TGTGCCAGTAGCGTAGGAGGGGATCGCACAGATACGCAGTATTTT
TRBV29-1	TRBD1	TRBJ2-1	16	many	CSAQIRVGTGAGEQFF	TGCAGCGCCCAGATACGCGTCGGGACAGGGGCGGGTGAGCAGTTCTTC
TRBV6-5	NA	TRBJ1-3	15	NA	CASSSSGGSGNTIYF	TGTGCCAGCAGTTCGTCGGGGGGCTCTGGAAACACCATATATTTT
TRBV5-1	NA	TRBJ2-3	15	few	CASSLGGPSGDTQYF	TGCGCCAGCAGCTTGGGGGGACCGTCGGGGGATACGCAGTATTTT
TRBV20-1	NA	TRBJ1-6	15	few	CSASLASSYNSPLHF	TGCAGTGCTAGTTTGGCGAGCTCCTATAATTCACCCCTCCACTTT
TRBV15	NA	TRBJ2-5	15	NA	CATSRAFDLQETQYF	TGTGCCACCAGCAGAGCTTTCGACTTGCAAGAGACCCAGTACTTC
TRBV29-1	NA	TRBJ2-5	15	many	CSVERGTLTQETQYF	TGCAGCGTTGAGCGAGGCACGCTGACCCAAGAGACCCAGTACTTC
TRBV4-1	TRBD2	TRBJ2-7	15	few	CASSHRGGGFREQYF	TGCGCCAGCAGCCACCGGGGGGGAGGGTTTCGCGAGCAGTACTTC
TRBV20-1	TRBD1	TRBJ1-6	15	NA	CSATRTGGGYSPLHF	TGCAGTGCTACCCGAACAGGGGGCGGTTATTCACCCCTCCACTTT
TRBV5-1	NA	TRBJ1-5	15	many	CASSLEGSGNQPQHF	TGTGCCAGCAGCCTTGAGGGGTCGGGCAATCAGCCCCAGCATTTT